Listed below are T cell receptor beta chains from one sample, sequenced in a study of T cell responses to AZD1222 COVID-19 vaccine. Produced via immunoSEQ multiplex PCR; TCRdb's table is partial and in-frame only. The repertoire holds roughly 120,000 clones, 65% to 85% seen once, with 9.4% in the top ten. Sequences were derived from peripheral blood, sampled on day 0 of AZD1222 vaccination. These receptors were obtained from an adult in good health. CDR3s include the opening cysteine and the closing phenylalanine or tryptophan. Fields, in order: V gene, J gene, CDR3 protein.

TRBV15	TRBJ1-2	CATSRESGGYTF
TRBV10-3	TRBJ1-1	CAIGPGKLTEAFF
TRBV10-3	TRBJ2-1	CAISVQLQTGSYNEQFF
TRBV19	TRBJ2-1	CASSMTSGQHNEQFF
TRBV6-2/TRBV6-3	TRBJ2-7	CASSYPMDEQYF
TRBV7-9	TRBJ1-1	CASSLRQTNTEAFF
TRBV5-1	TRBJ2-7	CASSLEGRPYEQYF
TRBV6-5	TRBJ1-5	CASSLTNQPQHF
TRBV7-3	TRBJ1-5	CASSPRASNQPQHF
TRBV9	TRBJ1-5	CASSPGDRQPQHF
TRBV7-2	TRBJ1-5	CASSFARNQPQHF
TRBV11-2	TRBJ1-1	CASTSEKTEAFF
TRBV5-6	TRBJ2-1	CASSLPTSSNEQFF
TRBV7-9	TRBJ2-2	CASSPMGEGELFF
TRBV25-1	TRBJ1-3	CASSARQGVVRGNTIYF
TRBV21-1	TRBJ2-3	CASSNGLAGDTQYF
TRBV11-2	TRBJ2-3	CASSSGKRAGGPDTQYF
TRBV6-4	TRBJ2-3	CASSVSGTIDTQYF
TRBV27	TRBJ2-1	CASSLAGTSEYNEQFF
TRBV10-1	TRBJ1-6	CATVGGRGENSPLHF
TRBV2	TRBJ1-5	CASSKAGRQPQHF
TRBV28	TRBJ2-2	CASSLLGPGELFF
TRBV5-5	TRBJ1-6	CASRGGDSPLHF
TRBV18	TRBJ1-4	CASSPQGRPGGKLFF
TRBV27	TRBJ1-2	CASRGFTANYGYTF
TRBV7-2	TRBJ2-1	CASSFSGLNEQFF
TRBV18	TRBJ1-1	CASLPPDSYTEAFF
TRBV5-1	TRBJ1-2	CASSLATGEANYGYTF
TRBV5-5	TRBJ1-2	CASSPGGQYYGYTF
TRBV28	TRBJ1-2	CASGRDRVGYGYTF
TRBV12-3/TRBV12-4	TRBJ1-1	CASSLTQNTEAFF
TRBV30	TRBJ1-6	CASATGDNSPLHF
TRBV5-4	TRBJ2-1	CASSLGASSYNEQFF
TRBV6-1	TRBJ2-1	CASSEPGTGKDEQFF
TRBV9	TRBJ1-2	CASNPGRANYGYTF
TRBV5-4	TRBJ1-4	CASSLGEVRNEKLFF
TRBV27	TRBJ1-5	CASSFEGKTGQPQHF
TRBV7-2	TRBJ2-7	CASSGQGGPYEQYF
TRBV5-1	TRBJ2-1	CASSPQGYNEQFF
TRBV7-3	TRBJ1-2	CASSPGGDYGYTF
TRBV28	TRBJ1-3	CASSSDGWSGNTIYF
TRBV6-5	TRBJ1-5	CASGGIQPQHF
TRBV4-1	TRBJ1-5	CASSQAGGGLNQPQHF
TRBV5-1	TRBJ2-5	CASGGQADLKTQYF